This T cell receptor beta chain was sequenced for a study of CD8 T cells in ankylosing spondylitis. V lost 0 bases and J lost 1, with 7 bases in between. The CDR3 spans 14 residues. From germline, CDR1 is SGHRS and CDR2 YFSETQ. Whole-study results and caveats: Disease-linked clones were found to be CD8+ and relatively rare in peripheral blood. Reactive arthritis synovial fluid and blood previously showed some of these motif variants. Within ankylosing spondylitis blood, a TCR beta motif made up of fewer than ten highly homologous variants appeared to be characteristic. In ankylosing spondylitis patients, matched synovial fluid reportedly showed significant enrichment of disease-linked clones.

Library preparation for TCR beta used quantitative 5'-RACE with molecular barcodes. TCRdb used MiXCR to reprocess the 5' RACE reads, holding one entry per CDR3 protein. The sample records some 840,000 distinct CDR3 sequences, about 11% being singletons. There are a few counts of this clonotype. No antigen is known for it. V and J are TRBV5-1 and TRBJ1-1; D not resolved. Sequencing input: blood, either unsorted or a sorted T cell fraction (not recorded which). This TCR was recovered from a male donor with ankylosing spondylitis. CDR3 sequence (DNA): TGCGCCAGCAGCTTGGTTCCCCAGAACACTGAAGCTTTCTTT. Protein: CASSLVPQNTEAFF.